This T cell receptor (beta chain) is drawn from a study of PD-L1 blockade in urothelial cancer (dated by TCRdb to 2016 to 2017). Concerning the study at large: Therapy was started around 2014 for all patients, and atezolizumab 1,200 mg was administered intravenously every 3 weeks. Pretreatment blood TCR-seq was available for twenty-nine patients, at least one posttreatment blood collection was obtained for some 25 patients, and tumor TCR-seq was available for some 25 patients. Blood samples yielded a median of roughly 140,000 T cells and tens of thousands of unique TCRs, with median clonality approximately 0.08. An ECOG performance status of 0 or 1 was recorded for the patients, and 0 to 3 prior chemotherapy regimens had been received by the patients. Durable clinical benefit was defined as progression-free survival longer than 6 months, and TCR features were also tested against progression-free and overall survival. An exploratory multi-omic analysis was conducted of the somatic, immune and clinical correlates of response to PD-L1 blockade with atezolizumab in urothelial cancer. Pretreatment tumor samples, along with matched peripheral blood collected serially before and after atezolizumab treatment, underwent TCR sequencing. Blood samples were analyzed at two time points: 3 weeks after treatment start (second dose) and 6 weeks after treatment start. In the same patients who had TCR sequencing, pretreatment tumors also underwent whole exome sequencing and RNA sequencing. Durable clinical benefit was achieved by nine patients but not by the remaining 20. About 90% of the roughly 29 patients were identified as males with urothelial cancer of bladder origin, and a prior smoking history was reported by 18 of 29 patients. Broad study findings and their caveats: Small sample size (n of about 30) and many exploratory analyses mean the results are intended to be hypothesis-generating. Improved progression-free and overall survival was associated with having pretreatment peripheral blood TCR clonality below the median. Greater expansion of tumor-associated TCR clones in peripheral blood 3 weeks after the start of treatment was observed in patients with durable benefit (n of about 22, p = 0.022).

Read against the paper, the sample's time point label means: peripheral blood 6 weeks after treatment start. The cohort comprised roughly 30 patients with locally advanced or metastatic urothelial carcinoma treated at Memorial Sloan Kettering on a trial protocol. Peripheral blood mononuclear cells were collected pretreatment and during treatment, at between 1 and 8 total time points per patient. The Qiagen DNeasy Blood extraction kit was used to purify genomic DNA from total PBMCs and from tumor samples. PBMCs were collected pretreatment and during treatment and were isolated and stored as previously described. In the case of this clone: Its recognized antigen is unknown. There are no base qualities to consult, and no much larger clone falls within one base.

V and J lose 7 bases and 1 base, and a span of 4 bases separates them. The CDR3, cysteine through phenylalanine, is 12 amino acids long. The only DNA kept is the CDR3, 36 bases in frame from the first base. CDR1 and CDR2 are read off the germline V gene as MNHNS and SASEGT. Synthetic TCR analog templates were spiked into each PCR so that absolute template abundance could be estimated from read counts. Using the immunoSEQ assay, TCRbeta CDR3 regions were amplified from genomic DNA with bias-controlled V and J gene primers. Sequencing of rearranged TCRbeta segments was performed at approximately 20X coverage. The paper's processing steps were these. Clustering was used to correct sequencing errors, and CDR3s were annotated against IMGT to assign V, D and J genes. Downstream analyses used only productive TCRbeta rearrangements and left out out-of-frame or stop-codon sequences. Clonality was calculated as one minus the Shannon entropy normalized by the log of the number of unique productive sequences. Fisher's exact test with Benjamini-Hochberg correction, at a threshold of adjusted p below 0.01, was used to find clones that differed between time points or between blood and tumor. Here the immuneACCESS table is served through TCRdb, limited to in-frame sequences with V and J called. Missing clones are a known gap in these copies; in checked studies unresolved V genes cover under half, and the rest lacks a known reason. V and J calls and clone size are copied from that table; D and trimming were computed from the DNA. The sample table contains about 50,000 clones; only one count was recorded for approximately 85% of them. The ten largest clonotypes hold under 2.5% of the sample.

The clonotype comes from a man in his fifties or sixties with urothelial cancer. Rearrangement joined TRBV6-1 to TRBJ2-2, with no confidently assigned D gene. The sequences come from PBMCs, collected around atezolizumab (anti-PD-L1) treatment. This receptor has the CDR3 CASIRNTGELFF. The sequence in DNA is TGTGCCAGCATTAGGAACACCGGGGAGCTGTTTTTT.